There are many counts of the clone carrying this T cell receptor (beta chain). Its matching antigen is unknown. The CDR3 contains 15 residues. Germline values: CDR1 MDHEN, CDR2 SYDVKM. With 4 bases clipped from V and 5 bases from J, the junction kept 10 bases outside the gene matches. This specimen belongs to a study of regulatory T cells in long-lasting Graves disease. Findings of the study overall: Because few samples were included, accuracy may have been lower. Under persistent disease, TRBV28, TRBJ1-2 and TRBJ2-5 were used preferentially.

The TCR beta library used iRepertoire HTBI primers with Arm-PCR amplification of CDR3. TCRdb fed the multiplex PCR reads into MiXCR, producing one record per CDR3 protein. This table holds fewer than 350,000 distinct CDR3 sequences, approximately 20% found once. Time point meaning: newly diagnosed GD, antithyroid drugs for less than 3 months. TCR sequences were obtained from RNA taken from PBMCs. The chain joins TRBV28 to TRBJ1-2; 7 bases match TRBD1. This TCR was recovered from a female donor with Graves disease. The material was peripheral blood mononuclear cells (PBMCs), obtained at new diagnosis, from a patient treated with antithyroid drugs. The chain's CDR3 is CASSSARTGVYGYTF. The CDR3 DNA reads TGTGCCAGCAGTTCCGCACGGACAGGTGTTTATGGCTACACCTTC.